These T cell receptor beta chains were read from a single sample in a study of cytomegalovirus exposure and HLA in healthy donors. Data came from immunoSEQ multiplex PCR; TCRdb stores just in-frame clones and leaves some out. Of fewer than 120,000 clones listed, approximately 83% were seen once; the top ten hold around 2%. The sample was PBMCs. The receptors stem from a man between 40 and 49 years old in good health and CMV-seronegative. CDR3s include the opening cysteine and the closing phenylalanine or tryptophan. A D gene is named only where the DNA matches it firmly. Not all rows give a size; the values are once, few, many and, for expanded clones, a class.

V gene,J gene,D gene,clone size,CDR3 protein,CDR3 DNA
TRBV14,TRBJ1-5,TRBD1,NA,CASSHTGESQPQHF,TGTGCCAGCAGCCATACAGGGGAATCTCAGCCCCAGCATTTT
TRBV7-2,TRBJ2-7,NA,NA,CASSLEGGIWLYF,TGTGCCAGCAGCTTAGAGGGGGGGATATGGCTGTACTTC
TRBV5-1,TRBJ1-4,TRBD1,NA,CASSSSRTGKAEKLFF,TGCGCCAGCAGTTCCTCTCGGACAGGGAAGGCTGAAAAACTGTTTTTT
TRBV6-1,TRBJ2-1,NA,NA,CASSESPGMRYNEQFF,TGTGCCAGCAGTGAAAGCCCGGGGATGAGATACAATGAGCAGTTCTTC
TRBV5-1,TRBJ2-7,NA,few,CASSHYEQYF,TGCGCCAGCAGCCATTACGAGCAGTACTTC
TRBV5-6,TRBJ2-1,TRBD1,once,CASSLQGNEQFF,TGTGCCAGCAGCTTACAGGGGAATGAGCAGTTCTTC
TRBV5-6,TRBJ1-4,NA,NA,CASSLAQQALNEKLFF,TGTGCCAGCAGCTTGGCTCAACAGGCCCTTAATGAAAAACTGTTTTTT
TRBV18,TRBJ1-1,NA,NA,CASSPSRGGTEAFF,TGTGCCAGCTCACCATCTAGGGGTGGAACTGAAGCTTTCTTT
TRBV9,TRBJ2-1,TRBD2,NA,CASSVELAGVREQFF,TGTGCCAGCAGCGTAGAACTAGCGGGGGTTCGGGAGCAGTTCTTC
TRBV28,TRBJ1-4,TRBD1,NA,CASSFRDRGINEKLFF,TGTGCCAGCAGTTTTCGCGACAGGGGAATTAATGAAAAACTGTTTTTT
TRBV19,TRBJ1-2,NA,NA,CASSAGTGPNYGYTF,TGTGCCAGTAGTGCAGGAACAGGGCCTAACTATGGCTACACCTTC
TRBV5-6,TRBJ1-3,NA,few,CASSLAQNTIYF,TGTGCCAGCAGCTTGGCCCAGAACACCATATATTTT
TRBV10-3,TRBJ2-1,NA,NA,CAISEFEDEQFF,TGTGCCATCAGTGAGTTCGAGGATGAGCAGTTCTTC
TRBV2,TRBJ1-1,NA,NA,CASSWNGGTEAFF,TGTGCCAGCAGTTGGAATGGCGGTACTGAAGCTTTCTTT
TRBV28,TRBJ2-2,NA,NA,CASSLIGTGELFF,TGTGCCAGCAGTTTAATCGGCACCGGGGAGCTGTTTTTT
TRBV7-9,TRBJ2-5,TRBD2,NA,CASSLAVASGGKETQYF,TGTGCCAGCAGCTTAGCTGTCGCTAGCGGGGGGAAAGAGACCCAGTACTTC
TRBV6-5,TRBJ1-6,NA,NA,CASSQGRDSPLHF,TGTGCCAGCAGCCAGGGGAGGGATTCACCCCTCCACTTT
TRBV7-2,TRBJ1-3,NA,NA,CASSFGYSGNTIYF,TGTGCCAGCAGCTTCGGGTATTCTGGAAACACCATATATTTT
TRBV5-4,TRBJ1-1,NA,NA,CASSLAAGNTEAFF,TGTGCCAGCAGCTTGGCCGCGGGGAACACTGAAGCTTTCTTT
TRBV5-1,TRBJ1-4,NA,NA,CASSLAGPGNEKLFF,TGCGCCAGCAGCTTGGCGGGTCCGGGTAATGAAAAACTGTTTTTT
TRBV29-1,TRBJ1-1,TRBD1,NA,CSVADRVIPEAFF,TGCAGCGTGGCAGACAGGGTGATCCCTGAAGCTTTCTTT
TRBV2,TRBJ2-3,NA,once,CASTRALRTDTQYF,TGTGCCAGCACCAGGGCCCTCCGCACAGATACGCAGTATTTT
TRBV25-1,TRBJ1-2,NA,NA,CASRSPANYGYTF,TGTGCCAGCCGTTCCCCGGCTAACTATGGCTACACCTTC
TRBV19,TRBJ2-5,NA,NA,CASSITSSGPRKTQYF,TGTGCCAGTAGTATTACTAGTTCTGGTCCAAGAAAGACCCAGTACTTC
TRBV7-9,TRBJ1-1,NA,once,CASSFGGMNTEAFF,TGTGCCAGCAGCTTCGGAGGGATGAACACTGAAGCTTTCTTT
TRBV6-1,TRBJ1-5,TRBD1,NA,CASSTGGRSNQPQHF,TGTGCCAGCAGTACAGGGGGTCGGAGCAATCAGCCCCAGCATTTT
TRBV6-5,TRBJ1-2,NA,NA,CASSRGEAGYTF,TGTGCCAGCAGCAGAGGGGAGGCTGGCTACACCTTC
TRBV6-5,TRBJ2-3,NA,NA,CASRPTRSTDTQYF,TGTGCCAGCAGACCAACTAGAAGCACAGATACGCAGTATTTT
TRBV7-9,TRBJ1-1,TRBD1,few,CASSSSSQGAGTEAFF,TGTGCCAGCAGCTCGTCCTCACAGGGGGCTGGCACTGAAGCTTTCTTT
TRBV6-4,TRBJ1-2,NA,NA,CASSDSTAYGYTF,TGTGCCAGCAGTGACTCGACAGCCTATGGCTACACCTTC
TRBV6-1,TRBJ1-5,TRBD1,once,CASNRDRAGQPQHF,TGTGCCAGCAACCGGGACAGGGCAGGTCAGCCCCAGCATTTT
TRBV7-8,TRBJ2-7,TRBD1,NA,CASSLRQGDSYEQYF,TGTGCCAGCAGCTTACGCCAGGGGGACTCCTACGAGCAGTACTTC
TRBV9,TRBJ1-4,NA,NA,CASSVGGVGEKLFF,TGTGCCAGCAGCGTAGGGGGAGTCGGTGAAAAACTGTTTTTT
TRBV29-1,TRBJ1-5,NA,NA,CSVTLQGLNQPQHF,TGCAGCGTTACTCTACAGGGCCTCAATCAGCCCCAGCATTTT
TRBV14,TRBJ1-1,TRBD1,NA,CASSQVGQGALAFF,TGTGCCAGCAGCCAAGTTGGACAGGGGGCCCTAGCTTTCTTT
TRBV7-2,TRBJ1-1,TRBD1,NA,CASSSGQIHTEAFF,TGTGCCAGCAGCTCGGGACAGATACACACTGAAGCTTTCTTT
TRBV29-1,TRBJ1-1,NA,NA,CSVEPVAAGEAFF,TGCAGCGTTGAACCAGTCGCGGCCGGGGAAGCTTTCTTT
TRBV5-1,TRBJ2-1,NA,NA,CASSLVGDTNNEQFF,TGCGCCAGCAGCTTGGTGGGGGACACCAACAATGAGCAGTTCTTC
TRBV20-1,TRBJ1-4,NA,NA,CSAAGGGKLFF,TGCAGTGCAGCCGGGGGGGGAAAACTGTTTTTT
TRBV5-1,TRBJ1-1,NA,once,CASSRGGDGIEAFF,TGCGCCAGCAGCCGAGGGGGAGATGGGATTGAAGCTTTCTTT
TRBV6-5,TRBJ1-5,TRBD1,NA,CASRLKYRGLQPQHF,TGTGCCAGCCGGCTTAAGTACAGGGGGCTTCAGCCCCAGCATTTT
TRBV14,TRBJ1-1,NA,NA,CASSWDTGLVIEAFF,TGTGCCAGCAGCTGGGACACGGGGTTAGTCATTGAAGCTTTCTTT
TRBV6-5,TRBJ1-1,NA,NA,CASSYSLQGTEAFF,TGTGCCAGCAGTTACTCGCTTCAGGGCACTGAAGCTTTCTTT
TRBV9,TRBJ1-1,NA,NA,CASSLDVGRDTEAFF,TGTGCCAGCAGCTTAGATGTTGGGAGGGACACTGAAGCTTTCTTT
TRBV6-5,TRBJ1-1,NA,NA,CASIRGAEAFF,TGTGCCAGCATCCGGGGGGCTGAAGCTTTCTTT
TRBV30,TRBJ2-7,TRBD2,NA,CAWRLGGGEQYF,TGTGCCTGGAGACTAGGCGGGGGGGAGCAGTACTTC
TRBV11-2,TRBJ1-5,NA,once,CASSLEGSSNQPQHF,TGTGCCAGCAGCTTGGAGGGGTCCAGCAATCAGCCCCAGCATTTT
TRBV6-5,TRBJ2-1,TRBD2,NA,CASSRTSGMYNEQFF,TGTGCCAGCAGTCGTACTAGCGGGATGTACAATGAGCAGTTCTTC
TRBV6-1,TRBJ1-1,TRBD1,NA,CASGQGPEAFF,TGTGCCAGCGGACAGGGGCCTGAAGCTTTCTTT
TRBV11-2,TRBJ1-2,NA,once,CASSLDPREDRGYTF,TGTGCCAGCAGCTTAGATCCCAGGGAGGATCGTGGCTACACCTTC
TRBV4-1,TRBJ1-6,TRBD1,few,CASSQAGGGSPLHF,TGCGCCAGCAGCCAGGCAGGGGGCGGTTCACCCCTCCACTTT
TRBV14,TRBJ1-3,NA,once,CASSQVPRLGNTIYF,TGTGCCAGCAGCCAAGTACCCAGGCTCGGAAACACCATATATTTT
TRBV6-6,TRBJ1-4,TRBD1,NA,CASSLGTGSREKLFF,TGTGCCAGCAGCCTTGGGACAGGGAGTAGAGAAAAACTGTTTTTT
TRBV5-1,TRBJ1-1,NA,NA,CASSLVAATEAFF,TGCGCCAGCAGCTTAGTTGCGGCCACTGAAGCTTTCTTT
TRBV5-1,TRBJ1-5,TRBD1,once,CASSLTGGLGQPQHF,TGCGCCAGCAGCTTGACAGGGGGGCTGGGTCAGCCCCAGCATTTT
TRBV6-5,TRBJ2-7,TRBD1,NA,CASSYRGQGAYEQYF,TGTGCCAGCAGTTACCGGGGACAGGGGGCGTACGAGCAGTACTTC
TRBV2,TRBJ1-5,TRBD1,NA,CASSRETGIGNQPQHF,TGTGCCAGCAGTCGAGAGACAGGGATCGGCAATCAGCCCCAGCATTTT
TRBV29-1,TRBJ2-5,TRBD1,NA,CSVNGQGHVETQYF,TGCAGCGTCAACGGACAGGGTCATGTAGAGACCCAGTACTTC